The T cell receptor beta chain under discussion was sequenced for a study of identical twins. Comment on this clonotype: Its antigen is unknown.

The study's findings and limits: Out-of-frame alpha sequences shared by twins showed excess low generation probability. Among beta out-of-frame sequences, excess sharing between twins appeared weaker. Fewer insertions were carried by abundant cord blood beta clonotypes, but none was seen in memory repertoires.

Via MiXCR, TCRdb re-called the 5' RACE reads, giving one row per CDR3 protein. The table records about 530,000 distinct CDR3 sequences, approximately 20% of them present only once. These data also formed part of another study, on yellow fever vaccine responses in identical twins. From that second work: Twins reportedly appeared to share part of their vaccine T cell response while keeping part individual.

This clonotype was sampled from a woman aged 18-29 years in good health. Sequencing was performed on CD4+ T cells sorted from blood.

CDR3: CASSRDRLAGDEQYF. In DNA form, the CDR3 reads TGTGCCAGCAGCCGGGACCGACTAGCGGGAGACGAGCAGTACTTC. The chain links TRBV5-6 to TRBJ2-7; 12 bases are a match to TRBD2. With 4 bases clipped from V and 5 bases from J, the junction kept 7 bases outside the gene matches. The V gene's germline CDR1 is SGHDT and CDR2 YYEEEE. CDR3 length: 15 amino acids. Full variable domain (remainder filled in from reference TRBV5-6 and TRBJ2-7): DAGVTQSPTHLIKTRGQQVTLRCSPKSGHDTVSWYQQALGQGPQFIFQYYEEEERQRGNFPDRFSGHQFPNYSSELNVNALLLGDSALYLCASSRDRLAGDEQYFGPGTRLTVT.